This T cell receptor beta chain was identified during a study of Ad26.COV2.S vaccination and SARS-CoV-2 variants. In the study overall: Ad26.COV2.S, an intramuscular injection, was given once or twice 56 days apart.

V shed 1 base and J shed 6 bases, with 3 bases lying between them. Germline V gene data show CDR1 as LGHDT and CDR2 as YNNKEL (reference sequence). The CDR3 extends over 11 amino acids. Clones were read by immunoSEQ multiplex PCR, and TCRdb kept only the in-frame ones, dropping some. The table records about 680,000 clones, around 92% of them present only once. Study-level findings and limits: Responses of T cells in total may have been underestimated by the TCR breadth and depth analyses. Non-spike TCR breadth was similar in vaccine and placebo recipients. Substantial breadth in spike-specific CD8+ and CD4+ T cell responses was reportedly seen after vaccination.

Of note for this clone: No antigen is known for it.

As for treatment: some 20 received Ad26.COV2.S at low or high dose, single or two shots; roughly 5 received placebo; per-sample allocation not given. The investigators took samples on day 63 after the first vaccine or placebo injection. This clonotype originated in a person aged 18-60 years who received the Ad26.COV2.S COVID-19 vaccine or a placebo. The sample here was peripheral blood, taken in a trial of Ad26.COV2.S vaccine versus placebo. This rearrangement joins TRBV3-1 (or the pseudogene TRBV3-2) to TRBJ2-5, with D unresolved. CDR3 protein: CASSQAKTQYF. In DNA, the CDR3 is TGTGCCAGCAGCCAAGCAAAGACCCAGTACTTC.